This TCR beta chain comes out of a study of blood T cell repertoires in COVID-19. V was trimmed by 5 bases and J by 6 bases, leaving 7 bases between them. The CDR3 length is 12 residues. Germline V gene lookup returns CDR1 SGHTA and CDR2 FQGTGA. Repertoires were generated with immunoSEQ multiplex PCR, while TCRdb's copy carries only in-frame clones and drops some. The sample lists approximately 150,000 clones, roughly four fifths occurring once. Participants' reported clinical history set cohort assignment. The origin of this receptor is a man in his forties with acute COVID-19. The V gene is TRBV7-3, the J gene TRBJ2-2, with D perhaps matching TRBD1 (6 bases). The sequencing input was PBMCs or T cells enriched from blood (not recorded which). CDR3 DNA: TGTGCCAGCAGCCGGACAGCCGGGGAGCTGTTTTTT. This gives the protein CASSRTAGELFF.